A single sample gave rise to the 32 T cell receptor beta chains below, sequenced in a study of T cell clonotyping in hematopoietic cell transplantation. Sequencing was performed with immunoSEQ multiplex PCR; in TCRdb, only in-frame clones are kept and a portion is missing. Of 15,000 to 20,000 clones listed, approximately 85% are singletons. Sequenced material: peripheral blood mononuclear cells. The receptors shown here come from a middle-aged woman in good health. Some clones in this sample may be carry-over from other donors' samples.

The J gene is TRBJ1-1, the V gene TRBV28, with D hard to call. CDR3 length equals 11 residues. Germline CDR1 reads MDHEN; CDR2 reads SYDVKM. Deletions cut 2 bases from V and 5 bases from J, with 3 bases between. DNA of the CDR3: TGTGCCAGCAGTTTAAGAACTGAAGCTTTCTTT. Its translation: CASSLRTEAFF.

The chain has TRBV28 and TRBJ2-7; 9 bases map to TRBD1. The V segment lost 8 bases and the J segment 0 bases; nucleotides outside the gene matches: 11. CDR3 length: 16 amino acids. Per germline, CDR1 MDHEN and CDR2 SYDVKM. The CDR3 region has the DNA TGTGCCAGCTCGGCTTCCGGGACAGGGAGCTCCTACGAGCAGTACTTC. Amino acids: CASSASGTGSSYEQYF.

The chain carries TRBV7-2 and TRBJ1-5, with D unclear. CDR1 is SGHTA and CDR2 is FQGNSA in the germline V gene. The CDR3 runs 14 residues. V lost 1 base, J lost 4 bases, and 8 bases lay in between. The CDR3 coding sequence is TGTGCCAGCAGCTTAGTTGGCAGTAATCAGCCCCAGCATTTT. It specifies CASSLVGSNQPQHF.

The DNA for the CDR3 is TGCAGCGTTGTCCCGACTAGCGGGGGGTACGAGCAGTACTTC. This codes for CSVVPTSGGYEQYF. This rearrangement joins TRBV29-1 to TRBJ2-7, with 13 bases that match TRBD2. From germline, CDR1 is SQVTM and CDR2 ANQGSEA. The V gene end was trimmed by 4 bases and the J gene end by 4 bases; junction bases not matched to a gene: 4. There are 14 residues in the CDR3.

This chain uses TRBV5-8 with TRBJ2-7; D is unclear. The CDR3 loop spans 18 amino acids. Germline V gene data show CDR1 as SGHTS and CDR2 as YDEGEE. Trimming stripped 0 bases from V and 0 bases from J, with 19 bases between. The CDR3 sequence: CASSLESGPSITSYEQYF. The CDR3 region has the DNA TGTGCCAGCAGCTTGGAGTCTGGTCCGAGTATTACCTCCTACGAGCAGTACTTC.

The chain uses TRBV7-3 and TRBJ2-1, with D perhaps being TRBD1 or TRBD2 (6 bases each). The V and J ends lost 5 bases and 5 bases respectively, with 16 bases between them. The CDR3 has 15 residues. Per the germline V gene, CDR1 is SGHTA and CDR2 is FQGTGA. The CDR3 loop reads CASSPAGGLHNEQFF. DNA of the CDR3: TGTGCCAGCAGCCCCGCTGGGGGGCTGCACAATGAGCAGTTCTTC.

The chain is built from TRBV28 and TRBJ1-4, with 9 bases aligning to TRBD1. CDR1 and CDR2 (germline): MDHEN, SYDVKM. CDR3 length equals 15 residues. V gave up 5 bases and J gave up 7 bases; unmatched junction bases: 8. CDR3 sequence (DNA): TGTGCCAGCAGTAACAGGGGGCGGGGGGGTGAAAAACTGTTTTTT. This codes for CASSNRGRGGEKLFF. Supplemented by reference TRBV28 and TRBJ1-4, the full variable domain reads DVKVTQSSRYLVKRTGEKVFLECVQDMDHENMFWYRQDPGLGLRLIYFSYDVKMKEKGDIPEGYSVSREKKERFSLILESASTNQTSMYLCASSNRGRGGEKLFFGSGTQLSVL.

The CDR3 DNA is TGTGCCAGCAGCTTAACGACAGTCTCGGATACGCAGTATTTT. Protein: CASSLTTVSDTQYF. The rearrangement links TRBV11-2 to TRBJ2-3; tentative D call: TRBD1 (5 bases). Trimming removed 2 bases at V and 6 bases at J, with 12 bases between. CDR3 length equals 14 residues. Germline values: CDR1 SGHAT, CDR2 FQNNGV.

The chain joins TRBV5-6 to TRBJ2-5, with D unclear. CDR3 length: 13 residues. V lost 0 bases, J lost 4 bases, and 7 bases lay in between. Germline V gene sequence: CDR1 SGHDT, CDR2 YYEEEE. In nucleotides, the CDR3 is TGTGCCAGCAGCTTGGTTAGGACAGAGACCCAGTACTTC. It is translated as CASSLVRTETQYF.

This clone was seen only once. The chain couples TRBV11-3 to TRBJ2-3; D may correspond to TRBD1 or TRBD2 (5 bases each). Trimming removed 5 bases at V and 0 bases at J, with 18 bases between. This CDR3 has 17 amino acids. Germline loops: CDR1 SGHNT, CDR2 YENEEA. The DNA for the CDR3 is TGTGCCAGCAGCGGGGGTTCGTTTGGGTTTAGCACAGATACGCAGTATTTT. Residues: CASSGGSFGFSTDTQYF.

This clone was detected only once. A clone one base away is much larger, so this may be a read error. No conserved phenylalanine or tryptophan is present at the end of the CDR3, so a read error is the likely explanation. The J gene is TRBJ1-2, the V gene TRBV29-1; D not certain. Per the germline V gene, CDR1 is SQVTM and CDR2 is ANQGSEA. The ends were cut back, 6 bases at V and 5 bases at J, with 10 bases in the middle. The CDR3 contains 11 residues. This CDR3 reads CSVSVDYGYTL. DNA of the CDR3: TGCAGCGTCTCCGTGGATTATGGCTACACCCTC.

The V gene is TRBV5-1, the J gene TRBJ2-7; TRBD2 aligns across 11 bases. The germline V gene encodes CDR1 SGHRS and CDR2 YFSETQ. With V trimmed by 3 bases and J by 3 bases, 8 bases remained unmatched. CDR3 length equals 16 residues. This CDR3 reads CASSSTGTSGGYEQYF. The CDR3 bases are TGCGCCAGCAGCTCAACCGGGACTAGCGGTGGCTACGAGCAGTACTTC.

The chain is built from TRBV7-9 and TRBJ2-7; D possibly matches TRBD1 or TRBD2 (6 bases each). V shed 5 bases and J shed 4 bases, with 18 bases lying between them. This CDR3 comprises 15 residues. Per germline, CDR1 SEHNR and CDR2 FQNEAQ (reference sequence). The CDR3, as DNA: TGTGCCAGCAGCCGGGGAGGCAGGGGCGTGTACGAGCAGTACTTC. Its protein is CASSRGGRGVYEQYF.

V gene TRBV19 combines with J gene TRBJ2-2; maybe TRBD1 (6 bases). In germline, CDR1 is LNHDA, CDR2 SQIVND (reference sequence). The CDR3 has 17 residues. V dropped 0 bases and J dropped 6 bases, with 17 bases sitting between them. CDR3 sequence: CASSIDGSRGASGELFF. The DNA of the CDR3 is TGTGCCAGTAGTATAGATGGAAGCAGGGGCGCTTCCGGGGAGCTGTTTTTT.

CDR3 nucleotide sequence: TGTGCCTGGAAGGGCCCTCAGAATTCACCCCTCCACTTT. It is translated as CAWKGPQNSPLHF. The rearrangement uses TRBV30 and TRBJ1-6; D unresolved. Germline V gene sequence: CDR1 GTSNPN, CDR2 SVGIG (reference sequence). CDR3 length: 13 amino acids. Trimming took 4 bases from V and 7 from J, leaving 11 bases between them.

The CDR3 DNA is TGTGCCAGCAGTGAGGTGAGCGGGAGTTCCTACGAGCAGTACTTC. Amino acids: CASSEVSGSSYEQYF. V is TRBV6-1 and J is TRBJ2-7; 8 bases are shared with TRBD2. The CDR3 is made up of 15 amino acids. Germline V gene lookup returns CDR1 MNHNS and CDR2 SASEGT. The trim removed 3 bases at V and 1 base at J, leaving 5 bases unmatched.

V and J are TRBV27 and TRBJ2-7, with a possible D match to TRBD1 (5 bases). The V end was cut by 5 bases, the J end by 6 bases, with 14 bases between. The germline V gene encodes CDR1 MNHEY and CDR2 SMNVEV (reference sequence). CDR3 length equals 13 residues. The CDR3 bases are TGTGCCAGCAGTACAGGCGCCGGAGTCGAGCAGTACTTC. Translating gives CASSTGAGVEQYF.

V is TRBV4-1 and J is TRBJ1-2, with a possible D match to TRBD1 (6 bases). Germline V lookup: CDR1 MGHRA, CDR2 YSYEKL. Trimming removed 0 bases at V and 5 bases at J, with 16 bases between. The CDR3 is made up of 16 amino acids. CDR3 coding DNA: TGCGCCAGCAGCCAAGATCCCGGAGGCAGGGGTTATGGCTACACCTTC. Translation gives CASSQDPGGRGYGYTF.

A single count supports this clone. The rearrangement uses TRBV12-2 and TRBJ2-7; TRBD1, as called in the table, went unchecked against the DNA. TRBV12-2 is assigned pseudogene status. This CDR3 spans 17 amino acids. CDR3: CASRLAGTGKVAYEQYF. The CDR3 bases are TGTGCAAGTCGCCTCGCCGGGACAGGGAAGGTAGCCTACGAGCAGTACTTC.

This chain joins TRBV7-2 and TRBJ2-2, with D perhaps TRBD1 (5 bases). Germline CDR1 reads SGHTA; CDR2 reads FQGNSA. CDR3 length: 15 amino acids. V lost 2 bases and J lost 5, with 12 bases in between. The CDR3 is CASSLQPGMTGELFF. In DNA, the CDR3 is TGTGCCAGCAGCTTACAGCCAGGGATGACCGGGGAGCTGTTTTTT.

The chain links TRBV6-1 to TRBJ2-7, with D perhaps assigned TRBD1 or TRBD2 (5 bases each). Germline CDR1 and CDR2: MNHNS and SASEGT. This CDR3 has 13 amino acids. The V gene lost 4 bases and the J gene lost 3 bases, with 10 bases spanning the gap. In DNA, the CDR3 is TGTGCCAGCAGTGTCGAGGGGAGCTACGAGCAGTACTTC. This codes for CASSVEGSYEQYF.

The chain uses TRBV19 and TRBJ1-5; no definite D call. V lost 6 bases, J lost 0 bases, and 15 bases lay in between. CDR1 LNHDA and CDR2 SQIVND come from the germline V gene (reference sequence). This CDR3 spans 16 amino acids. CDR3 DNA sequence: TGTGCCAGTAGCCCAGAGGGTGGTTATAGCAATCAGCCCCAGCATTTT. Its protein product is CASSPEGGYSNQPQHF. Full variable domain (remainder filled in from reference TRBV19 and TRBJ1-5): DGGITQSPKYLFRKEGQNVTLSCEQNLNHDAMYWYRQDPGQGLRLIYYSQIVNDFQKGDIAEGYSVSREKKESFPLTVTSAQKNPTAFYLCASSPEGGYSNQPQHFGDGTRLSIL.

The chain combines TRBV2 with TRBJ2-7; D gene unclear. CDR1 and CDR2 (germline): SNHLY, FYNNEI. V was cut by 3 bases and J by 1 base, with 10 bases left in between. This CDR3 spans 14 amino acids. As DNA, the CDR3 is TGTGCCAGCAGTGAGGTCTATACGTCCTACGAGCAGTACTTC. Translating gives CASSEVYTSYEQYF.

The chain uses TRBV19 and TRBJ2-3; maybe TRBD2 (6 bases). The V and J ends lost 5 bases and 2 bases respectively, with 11 bases between them. Germline CDR1 and CDR2: LNHDA and SQIVND (reference sequence). The CDR3 runs 14 residues. The CDR3 reads CASSPRDFTDTQYF. CDR3 bases: TGTGCCAGTAGTCCCCGGGACTTCACAGATACGCAGTATTTT.

The CDR3 here is CASSQDRGLSSYEQYF. CDR3 DNA: TGCGCCAGCAGCCAAGACAGGGGCCTTAGCTCCTACGAGCAGTACTTC. The chain uses TRBV4-3 and TRBJ2-7; the D gene is possibly TRBD1 (6 bases). With 0 bases removed from V and 0 bases from J, the gap between germline ends came to 12 bases. This CDR3 contains 16 residues. CDR1 is LGHNA, CDR2 YSLEER, per germline.

The rearrangement links TRBV19 to TRBJ1-5, with D tentatively TRBD1 (5 bases). This CDR3 is 12 amino acids long. Trimming took 9 bases from V and 2 from J, leaving 8 bases between them. Germline CDR1 LNHDA, CDR2 SQIVND (reference sequence). CDR3 loop: CASTGGNQPQHF. The CDR3 nucleotides read TGTGCCAGCACGGGGGGCAATCAGCCCCAGCATTTT.

The chain combines TRBV30 with TRBJ2-7; the D call may be TRBD1 or TRBD2 (5 bases each). V was trimmed by 2 bases and J by 2 bases, leaving 16 bases between them. The CDR3 is 15 amino acids. The germline V gene encodes CDR1 GTSNPN and CDR2 SVGIG (reference sequence). Here the CDR3 DNA reads TGTGCCTGGAGTAGAACCGGGACGAGTGCCTACGAGCAGTACTTC. It is translated as CAWSRTGTSAYEQYF.

The chain employs TRBV10-1 and TRBJ2-7; 7 positions agree with TRBD2. The V gene's germline CDR1 is WNHNN and CDR2 SYGVQD (reference sequence). V shed 4 bases and J 2 bases; nucleotides not matched to a gene: 8. The CDR3 has 15 residues. In DNA, the CDR3 is TGCGCCAGCAGTGGAAGCGGGACTGGAACCTACGAGCAGTACTTC. Translated, it gives CASSGSGTGTYEQYF.

This rearrangement joins TRBV30 to TRBJ2-3; D gene uncertain. The V end was cut by 5 bases, the J end by 6 bases, with 12 bases between. The length of the CDR3 is 12 residues. Looked up from germline, CDR1 is GTSNPN and CDR2 is SVGIG (reference sequence). The CDR3 DNA reads TGTGCCTGGGCTGCCTCCGGGGATACGCAGTATTTT. The encoded protein is CAWAASGDTQYF.

This clone was seen a handful of times. The J gene is TRBJ2-2, the V gene TRBV4-1; D remains unclear. Germline V gene data show CDR1 as MGHRA and CDR2 as YSYEKL. V lost 1 base and J lost 0, with 12 bases in between. CDR3 length: 17 amino acids. The CDR3: CASSQGWQLTNTGELFF. The CDR3 DNA follows: TGCGCCAGCAGCCAAGGCTGGCAGCTTACGAACACCGGGGAGCTGTTTTTT.

This rearrangement joins TRBV11-1 to TRBJ2-7, with D maybe TRBD1 (6 bases). The V end lost 4 bases, the J end lost 5 bases, and 15 bases lay between the germline ends. Germline loops: CDR1 SGHAT, CDR2 FQDESV (reference sequence). The CDR3 totals 14 residues. The CDR3 nucleotides read TGTGCCAGCAGCTCCGGGCACAGGGTACACGAGCAGTACTTC. Translating it yields CASSSGHRVHEQYF.

A single count supports this clone. The V and J genes are TRBV19 and TRBJ2-5; 8 positions match TRBD2. CDR1 LNHDA and CDR2 SQIVND come from the germline V gene (reference sequence). Trimming took 1 base from V and 5 from J; bases not matched to a gene: 6. This CDR3 comprises 15 residues. CDR3 residues: CASSIVGTSSETQYF. CDR3 nucleotides: TGTGCCAGTAGTATAGTCGGGACTAGTAGCGAGACCCAGTACTTC.